The 22 T cell receptor beta chains below all came from one sample that was sequenced in a study of cytomegalovirus exposure and HLA in healthy donors (dated by TCRdb to about 2017). The library came from the immunoSEQ multiplex PCR assay. The multiplex PCR relied on a mix of 60 forward primers for TCR Vbeta segments and 13 reverse primers for TCR Jbeta segments. TCRdb carries this immuneACCESS record with in-frame sequences only. Its versions omit some clonotypes, under half of them owing to an unresolved V gene in the studies checked, with the rest unexplained. Here the sample has about 190,000 clones; 81% occur a single time. Around 4% of the sample goes to the ten largest clones. Sequencing was carried out using PBMCs. These receptors were collected from a man in his fifties or sixties in good health and CMV-seronegative.

This clone was detected only a few times. The chain combines TRBV9 with TRBJ2-4; the D gene is possibly TRBD1 (5 bases). This CDR3 has 17 amino acids. The germline V gene encodes CDR1 SGDLS and CDR2 YYNGEE. V was pared by 0 bases and J by 0 bases, with 13 bases between. The CDR3 DNA reads as TGTGCCAGCAGCGTAGCTGCAGGGCCCCTAGCCAAAAACATTCAGTACTTC. This codes for CASSVAAGPLAKNIQYF.

The chain couples TRBV19 to TRBJ1-1; tentatively, D is TRBD1 (6 bases). The V and J ends lost 4 bases and 3 bases respectively, with 18 bases between them. Germline V CDR1 and CDR2: LNHDA, SQIVND (reference sequence). This CDR3 contains 16 residues. CDR3: CASSSPGVLIDTEAFF. Here the CDR3 DNA reads TGTGCCAGTAGTAGTCCAGGGGTACTGATAGACACTGAAGCTTTCTTT. Complete variable domain (other parts from reference TRBV19 and TRBJ1-1): DGGITQSPKYLFRKEGQNVTLSCEQNLNHDAMYWYRQDPGQGLRLIYYSQIVNDFQKGDIAEGYSVSREKKESFPLTVTSAQKNPTAFYLCASSSPGVLIDTEAFFGQGTRLTVV.

In DNA, the CDR3 is TGTGCCAGCGGCCTGGGGGCCCGGACTGAAGCTTTCTTT. Its translation is CASGLGARTEAFF. The chain carries TRBV28 and TRBJ1-1, with D possibly TRBD1 on 6 matching bases. This CDR3 has 13 amino acids. The V end was cut by 8 bases, the J end by 5 bases, with 15 bases between. Germline V gene lookup returns CDR1 MDHEN and CDR2 SYDVKM.

The CDR3 DNA reads TGCGCCAGCAGCCAACCAGCGGCAGTACTCACCTTC. Its protein is CASSQPAAVLTF. V is TRBV4-1 and J is TRBJ1-2; no clear D gene. V was cut by 2 bases and J by 13 bases, with 14 bases left in between. The germline CDR1 and CDR2 sequences are MGHRA and YSYEKL. The CDR3 sequence is 12 residues long.

In nucleotides, the CDR3 is TGTGCCAGCAGTGAGACAGGGGCATACGAGCAGTACTTC. Its translation: CASSETGAYEQYF. V and J are TRBV27 and TRBJ2-7; 8 bases align to TRBD1. The germline V gene has CDR1 MNHEY and CDR2 SMNVEV (reference sequence). Trimming at V came to 5 bases and at J to 4 bases, leaving 4 bases not matched to a gene. The CDR3 consists of 13 residues.

The chain joins TRBV4-1 to TRBJ2-6; D is ambiguous. CDR1 and CDR2 from the germline V gene are MGHRA and YSYEKL. The CDR3 loop spans 15 amino acids. The V end lost 4 bases, the J end lost 0 bases, and 7 bases lay between the germline ends. This CDR3 is CASSRTSSGANVLTF. In DNA, the CDR3 is TGCGCCAGCAGCCGAACGAGCTCTGGGGCCAACGTCCTGACTTTC.

V gene TRBV10-3 combines with J gene TRBJ2-7; D is undetermined. Germline V gene data show CDR1 as ENHRY and CDR2 as SYGVKD. The CDR3 has 12 residues. V dropped 4 bases and J dropped 4 bases, with 8 bases sitting between them. CDR3 in DNA: TGTGCCATCAGTGGTGACGGGTACGAGCAGTACTTC. Translating gives CAISGDGYEQYF.

The chain recombines TRBV4-2 with TRBJ2-5; 8 bases match TRBD2. The germline CDR1 and CDR2 sequences are LGHNA and YNFKEQ. CDR3 length: 20 amino acids. Trimming removed 1 base from V and 2 bases from J; junction bases left unmatched: 18. Here the CDR3 reads CASSQAWGRRGEMKQETQYF. The CDR3 DNA reads TGTGCCAGCAGCCAAGCTTGGGGGCGGCGGGGGGAAATGAAGCAAGAGACCCAGTACTTC.

The chain uses TRBV10-3 and TRBJ2-2; 11 bases match TRBD2. The CDR3 has 16 amino acids. V shed 7 bases, J shed 1 base, and the junction held 5 bases outside the gene matches. Germline lookup yields CDR1 ENHRY and CDR2 SYGVKD. CDR3 region: CAINGGLAGNTGELFF. The CDR3 DNA reads TGTGCCATCAATGGCGGACTAGCGGGGAACACCGGGGAGCTGTTTTTT.

The chain has TRBV6-5 and TRBJ1-2, with D possibly matching TRBD1 (5 bases). The V and J ends lost 10 bases and 3 bases respectively, with 15 bases between them. The CDR3 consists of 13 residues. Germline CDR1 reads MNHEY; CDR2 reads SVGAGI. Here the CDR3 reads CATGVEGDYGYTF. The CDR3 DNA sequence: TGTGCCACTGGGGTCGAAGGGGACTATGGCTACACCTTC.

This clone was seen a few times. V and J are TRBV18 and TRBJ1-4; 8 positions match TRBD1. The germline CDR1 and CDR2 sequences are KGHSH and LQKENI. The CDR3 contains 14 residues. J was trimmed by 4 bases and V by 8 bases; bases with no gene match: 6. DNA of the CDR3: TGTGCCAGCACGGGACAGGAGCATAATGAAAAACTGTTTTTT. Protein: CASTGQEHNEKLFF. Full variable domain (missing parts from reference TRBV18 and TRBJ1-4): NAGVMQNPRHLVRRRGQEARLRCSPMKGHSHVYWYRQLPEEGLKFMVYLQKENIIDESGMPKERFSAEFPKEGPSILRIQQVVRGDSAAYFCASTGQEHNEKLFFGSGTQLSVL.

Only a few counts were recorded for this clone. The genes are TRBV5-4 and TRBJ2-7; the match to TRBD1 covers 9 bases. With V trimmed by 3 bases and J by 7 bases, 14 bases remained unmatched. The V gene's germline CDR1 is SGHNT and CDR2 YYREEE (reference sequence). The CDR3 spans 16 residues. For the CDR3, the DNA is TGTGCCAGCAGCTGGCGCTCGGGACAGGGCTCATCAGAGCAGTACTTC. Residues: CASSWRSGQGSSEQYF. The whole variable domain, remainder taken from reference TRBV5-4 and TRBJ2-7, is ETGVTQSPTHLIKTRGQQVTLRCSSQSGHNTVSWYQQALGQGPQFIFQYYREEENGRGNFPPRFSGLQFPNYSSELNVNALELDDSALYLCASSWRSGQGSSEQYFGPGTRLTVT.

The chain employs TRBV6-5 and TRBJ1-3; 7 bases agree with TRBD1. The CDR3 is 15 amino acids. J gave up 0 bases and V 2 bases, and 1 base lay outside the gene matches. Germline V lookup: CDR1 MNHEY, CDR2 SVGAGI. As DNA, the CDR3 is TGTGCCAGCAGTTACGAGGGGGCCTCTGGAAACACCATATATTTT. Its translation: CASSYEGASGNTIYF.

This clone was seen more than once but under ten times. This chain uses TRBV25-1 with TRBJ1-1; D remains unclear. This CDR3 is built from 12 residues. Germline V gives CDR1 MGHDK, CDR2 SYGVNS. Between the trimmed V and J ends, which lost 1 base and 10 bases, there was a span of 10 bases. The CDR3 loop is CASSESGWGAFF. CDR3 sequence (DNA): TGTGCCAGCAGTGAATCGGGGTGGGGAGCTTTCTTT.

This clone was seen more than once but under ten times. The V and J genes are TRBV4-3 and TRBJ2-7; the match to TRBD1 covers 11 bases. The ends lost 3 bases at V and 3 bases at J; junction bases unmatched: 4. Germline V gives CDR1 LGHNA, CDR2 YSLEER. The CDR3 covers 15 residues. The DNA of the CDR3 is TGCGCCAGCAGCCACGGGACAGGGGGTGACTACGAGCAGTACTTC. This encodes CASSHGTGGDYEQYF.

This rearrangement joins TRBV5-1 to TRBJ1-1; D might be TRBD1 (5 bases). The CDR3 contains 14 residues. CDR1 is SGHRS and CDR2 is YFSETQ in the germline V gene. V gave up 7 bases and J gave up 0 bases, with 13 bases separating them. This CDR3 is CASCTQGMNTEAFF. In nucleotides, the CDR3 is TGCGCCAGCTGTACTCAGGGCATGAACACTGAAGCTTTCTTT. Full variable domain (rest looked up from reference TRBV5-1 and TRBJ1-1): KAGVTQTPRYLIKTRGQQVTLSCSPISGHRSVSWYQQTPGQGLQFLFEYFSETQRNKGNFPGRFSGRQFSNSRSEMNVSTLELGDSALYLCASCTQGMNTEAFFGQGTRLTVV.

CDR3 protein: CASTRLEVAGGFNTGELFF. CDR3 nucleotide sequence: TGTGCCAGCACCCGCTTGGAGGTAGCGGGGGGCTTTAACACCGGGGAGCTGTTTTTT. This chain links TRBV7-6 with TRBJ2-2; 10 nucleotides agree with TRBD2. Germline assignment: CDR1 SGHVS and CDR2 FNYEAQ. The junction had 16 bases not matched to a gene; V was cut back by 7 bases and J by 2 bases. The CDR3 is 19 amino acids.

With respect to this clone: A read error may produce the germline difference seen at one junction end. This chain uses TRBV7-9 with TRBJ1-2, with 7 nucleotides matching TRBD1. The CDR3 runs 12 residues. Germline values: CDR1 SEHNR, CDR2 FQNEAQ (reference sequence). The CDR3 is CSSANRGYGYTF. The CDR3, as DNA: TGTTCCAGCGCCAACAGGGGCTATGGCTACACCTTC.

V is TRBV29-1 and J is TRBJ1-2; tentative D call: TRBD1 (6 bases). With 6 bases removed from V and 0 bases from J, the gap between germline ends came to 8 bases. The CDR3 is made up of 12 amino acids. Germline CDR1 reads SQVTM; CDR2 reads ANQGSEA. CDR3 bases: TGCAGCGTGGACAGCTCTAACTATGGCTACACCTTC. The encoded protein is CSVDSSNYGYTF. Variable domain in full (rest from reference TRBV29-1 and TRBJ1-2): SAVISQKPSRDICQRGTSLTIQCQVDSQVTMMFWYRQQPGQSLTLIATANQGSEATYESGFVIDKFPISRPNLTFSTLTVSNMSPEDSSIYLCSVDSSNYGYTFGSGTRLTVV.

The chain joins TRBV27 to TRBJ2-6, with D unresolved. Germline CDR1 MNHEY, CDR2 SMNVEV (reference sequence). CDR3 length equals 15 residues. V shed 3 bases and J shed 4 bases, with 10 bases lying between them. The CDR3, as DNA: TGTGCCAGCAGTTTTAGTCCCTCCGGGGCCAACGTCCTGACTTTC. Its protein product is CASSFSPSGANVLTF.

The chain links TRBV5-8 to TRBJ2-5, with 10 nucleotides matching TRBD1. With V trimmed by 2 bases and J by 5 bases, 3 bases remained unmatched. The CDR3 loop spans 14 amino acids. The germline gives CDR1 SGHTS, CDR2 YDEGEE. The CDR3 DNA sequence: TGTGCCAGCAGCTTAGACAGGGGGCCGGAGACCCAGTACTTC. The encoded protein is CASSLDRGPETQYF.

This clone was found a few times. This sequence joins TRBV7-2 and TRBJ1-3; tentatively, D is TRBD1 (6 bases). V was shortened by 5 bases and J by 7 bases, with 15 bases between the two germline ends. Germline CDR1 is SGHTA and CDR2 is FQGNSA. The CDR3 has 14 residues. The CDR3 DNA is TGTGCCAGCAGCCCTCGGGGGGCTAGTAACACCATATATTTT. This codes for CASSPRGASNTIYF.